This note documents a single T cell receptor (beta chain) sequence. Its antigen is as yet unknown. This sample stems from a study of cytomegalovirus exposure and HLA in healthy donors. In the study overall: Earlier work reported about 110 million unique TCR beta sequences from some 180 million T cells. Findings and caveats of the study: As confirmed in vitro, three CMV-associated chains were specific for CMV antigens. Productive status was seen about 90% or about 30% of the time for most TCR beta V segments in an earlier analysis.

13 Jbeta primers and 60 Vbeta primers were used for the PCR. Assay used: immunoSEQ multiplex PCR; TCRdb lists only in-frame clones, some missing. This sample carries about 140,000 clones, around three quarters of them seen once, and the ten largest clones take about 6.5%. This CDR3 has 15 residues. Germline values: CDR1 SGHRS, CDR2 YFSETQ. The ends lost 4 bases at V and 8 bases at J; junction bases unmatched: 9. The source is a man in his forties or fifties in good health and CMV-seropositive. The specimen sequenced was PBMCs. V gene TRBV5-1 combines with J gene TRBJ2-1, with TRBD2 matching over 10 bases. The CDR3 DNA is TGCGCCAGCAGCGATAGCGGGGGGAAGGTGGATGAGCAGTTCTTC. It encodes CASSDSGGKVDEQFF.